In this sample, the clone carrying this T cell receptor beta chain turned up a few times. Its target is not known. The sample originates from a study of identical twins. This CDR3 contains 16 residues. Germline loops: CDR1 LNHNV, CDR2 YYDKDF (reference sequence). V trimming: 4 bases; J trimming: 5 bases; junction bases outside the gene matches: 12. General study findings and limits: Out-of-frame TCR alpha sharing observed in monozygotic twins exceeded model estimates.

A universal primer site was created by template switching, with the cDNA bearing unique molecular identifiers. One entry per CDR3 protein, called by TCRdb with MiXCR from the 5' RACE reads. The data contain about 240,000 distinct CDR3 sequences, roughly 12% of them singletons. The same data also went into a second study, on yellow fever vaccine responses in identical twins. Per that paper: Twins reportedly appeared to share part of their vaccine T cell response while keeping part individual.

This clonotype originated in a woman between 18 and 30 years old in good health. The genes are TRBV15 and TRBJ2-5; 8 nucleotides agree with TRBD1. Sequencing used memory (CD45RO+) T cells sorted from blood. DNA for the CDR3: TGTGCCACCAGCAAGGATCAGACAGGGGCCCAGGAGACCCAGTACTTC. This sequence encodes CATSKDQTGAQETQYF.